The 24 T cell receptor beta chains in this list originate from one sample, sequenced in a study of T cells and Merkel cell carcinoma outcomes. TCRdb's table, derived via immunoSEQ multiplex PCR, lists solely in-frame clones and lacks some. The sample shows some 19,000 clones, about four fifths of them seen only once. The sequenced sample was tumor tissue from Merkel cell carcinoma. All receptors derive from a human donor with Merkel cell carcinoma.

V usage is TRBV27 and J usage is TRBJ2-7; no clear D gene. This CDR3 is built from 14 residues. Germline loops: CDR1 MNHEY, CDR2 SMNVEV (reference sequence). The V and J ends lost 6 bases and 2 bases respectively, with 14 bases between them. The CDR3: CASSSSVGPYEQYF. For the CDR3, the DNA is TGTGCCAGCAGCAGCAGCGTCGGGCCCTACGAGCAGTACTTC.

This clone is medium-sized in the sample. Other nucleotide sequences in the sample specify the same CDR3. The chain employs TRBV2 and TRBJ2-5, with D unclear. Trimming pared 1 base from V and 3 bases from J, leaving 12 bases between. Per the germline V gene, CDR1 is SNHLY and CDR2 is FYNNEI. The CDR3 length is 15 residues. Here the CDR3 DNA reads TGTGCCAGCAGTGAAGGGCTACGGTCGGAAGAGACCCAGTACTTC. As protein: CASSEGLRSEETQYF.

The rearrangement joins TRBV5-1 to TRBJ1-2, with 7 bases matching TRBD1. Germline CDR1 SGHRS, CDR2 YFSETQ. After removal of 5 bases from V and 4 bases from J, the junction contained 23 bases not matched to a gene. The CDR3 is 19 amino acids. CDR3 amino acids: CASRIYGIPTHRGGYGYTF. Here the CDR3 DNA reads TGCGCCAGCAGAATTTACGGAATTCCCACCCACAGGGGAGGCTATGGCTACACCTTC. Filled out from reference TRBV5-1 and TRBJ1-2, the complete variable domain reads KAGVTQTPRYLIKTRGQQVTLSCSPISGHRSVSWYQQTPGQGLQFLFEYFSETQRNKGNFPGRFSGRQFSNSRSEMNVSTLELGDSALYLCASRIYGIPTHRGGYGYTFGSGTRLTVV.

V and J are TRBV11-2 and TRBJ2-1; D is ambiguous. This CDR3 has 13 residues. Trimming took off 1 base at V and 9 bases at J, with 10 bases between the two ends. Germline V gene data show CDR1 as SGHAT and CDR2 as FQNNGV. CDR3: CASSLAVGTEQFF. CDR3 in DNA: TGTGCCAGCAGCTTAGCGGTCGGAACTGAGCAGTTCTTC.

The V and J genes are TRBV29-1 and TRBJ2-7; D may correspond to TRBD1 or TRBD2 (5 bases each). V gave up 5 bases and J gave up 4 bases, with 12 bases separating them. Germline V lookup: CDR1 SQVTM, CDR2 ANQGSEA. The CDR3 extends over 12 amino acids. In DNA, the CDR3 is TGCAGCGTTTGGGACGGAGGATACGAGCAGTACTTC. Its translation is CSVWDGGYEQYF.

The CDR3 DNA is TGTGCCAGCAGTTACTCCTCTCTGGGCTACGAGCAGTACTTC. Protein product: CASSYSSLGYEQYF. V usage is TRBV6-5 and J usage is TRBJ2-7; D is ambiguous. The CDR3 has 14 residues. The germline CDR1 and CDR2 sequences are MNHEY and SVGAGI. Trimming took off 0 bases at V and 3 bases at J, with 9 bases between the two ends.

The chain carries TRBV5-5 and TRBJ2-3; D is possibly TRBD2 (7 bases). CDR1 and CDR2 from the germline V gene are SGHKS and YYEKEE (reference sequence). This CDR3 has 14 amino acids. V lost 2 bases and J lost 6, with 13 bases in between. CDR3 sequence reads: CASSFWGGSDTQYF. In DNA form, the CDR3 reads TGTGCCAGCAGCTTTTGGGGGGGCAGTGATACGCAGTATTTT. Full variable domain (outside the CDR3, taken from reference TRBV5-5 and TRBJ2-3): DAGVTQSPTHLIKTRGQQVTLRCSPISGHKSVSWYQQVLGQGPQFIFQYYEKEERGRGNFPDRFSARQFPNYSSELNVNALLLGDSALYLCASSFWGGSDTQYFGPGTRLTVL.

V gene TRBV13 combines with J gene TRBJ2-1; 12 nucleotides line up with TRBD2. Germline V gene data show CDR1 as PRHDT and CDR2 as FYEKMQ (reference sequence). Trimming removed 2 bases from V and 9 bases from J; junction bases left unmatched: 5. The CDR3 extends over 15 amino acids. CDR3 sequence (DNA): TGTGCCAGCAGCTTAACCGGACTAGCGGGACCTGAGCAGTTCTTC. This encodes CASSLTGLAGPEQFF. Combining the CDR3 with reference TRBV13 and TRBJ2-1 gives the whole variable domain AAGVIQSPRHLIKEKRETATLKCYPIPRHDTVYWYQQGPGQDPQFLISFYEKMQSDKGSIPDRFSAQQFSDYHSELNMSSLELGDSALYFCASSLTGLAGPEQFFGPGTRLTVL.

The chain combines TRBV6-1 with TRBJ1-2; D gene unclear. CDR3 size: 11 residues. Germline CDR1 MNHNS, CDR2 SASEGT. Trimming took off 8 bases at V and 1 base at J, with 5 bases between the two ends. This chain's CDR3 is CASSLNYGYTF. Written as DNA, the CDR3 is TGTGCCAGCTCCCTTAACTATGGCTACACCTTC.

J is TRBJ2-3 and V is TRBV7-9; unclear D gene. The ends were cut back, 3 bases at V and 0 bases at J, with 10 bases in the middle. The CDR3 is 15 residues long. Germline V gives CDR1 SEHNR, CDR2 FQNEAQ (reference sequence). The CDR3 is CASSFLRISTDTQYF. CDR3 DNA sequence: TGTGCCAGCAGCTTCCTACGGATCAGCACAGATACGCAGTATTTT.

The chain is built from TRBV5-1 and TRBJ1-2, with D perhaps matching TRBD1 (6 bases). V was pared by 0 bases and J by 7 bases, with 10 bases between. The germline CDR1 and CDR2 sequences are SGHRS and YFSETQ. CDR3 size: 13 residues. CDR3 loop: CASSLAGQFGYTF. CDR3 DNA sequence: TGCGCCAGCAGCTTGGCCGGACAGTTTGGCTACACCTTC.

By sample share, this clone is medium-sized. The J gene is TRBJ1-1, the V gene TRBV4-1; D call uncertain. CDR3 size: 14 residues. The germline CDR1 and CDR2 sequences are MGHRA and YSYEKL. Deletions cut 3 bases from V and 0 bases from J, with 8 bases between. CDR3 protein: CASSHPALNTEAFF. CDR3 nucleotides: TGCGCCAGCAGCCATCCCGCCCTGAACACTGAAGCTTTCTTT.

The CDR3 coding sequence is TGTGCCAGCTCACAGGGACAGGGGAAAGAGACCCAGTACTTC. Its translation: CASSQGQGKETQYF. The chain carries TRBV18 and TRBJ2-5, with 10 bases fitting TRBD1. Looked up from germline, CDR1 is KGHSH and CDR2 is LQKENI. There are 14 residues in the CDR3. Trimming removed 4 bases from V and 3 bases from J; junction bases left unmatched: 2.

V and J are TRBV29-1 and TRBJ2-5; TRBD2 matches 7 bases. The CDR3 is 13 amino acids. CDR1 is SQVTM, CDR2 ANQGSEA, per germline. J was trimmed by 2 bases and V by 4 bases; bases with no gene match: 4. CDR3 sequence (DNA): TGCAGCGTTGGCGGGAGTACTCAAGAGACCCAGTACTTC. Translating gives CSVGGSTQETQYF.

The rearrangement uses TRBV19 and TRBJ2-7; D unclear. The ends were cut back, 2 bases at V and 6 bases at J, with 14 bases in the middle. The CDR3 contains 14 residues. Looked up from germline, CDR1 is LNHDA and CDR2 is SQIVND (reference sequence). The DNA for the CDR3 is TGTGCCAGTAGTATAATACCGATAAAGGGCGAGCAGTACTTC. Translating it yields CASSIIPIKGEQYF.

This clone was found once. The chain carries TRBV6-5 and TRBJ1-2; the D gene is possibly TRBD1 (6 bases). Trimming took 6 bases from V and 6 from J, leaving 17 bases between them. This CDR3 has 14 amino acids. From germline, CDR1 is MNHEY and CDR2 SVGAGI. CDR3 coding DNA: TGTGCCAGCAGACAGGGTCCAGGGAGCGATGGCTACACCTTC. Protein sequence: CASRQGPGSDGYTF.

This clone occurred once. The chain combines TRBV9 with TRBJ1-2; the match to TRBD1 covers 8 bases. J gave up 5 bases and V 2 bases, and 8 bases lay outside the gene matches. This CDR3 contains 15 residues. CDR1 is SGDLS, CDR2 YYNGEE, per germline. CDR3 amino acids: CASSVATGVGYGYTF. The CDR3 nucleotides are TGTGCCAGCAGCGTGGCGACAGGGGTGGGATATGGCTACACCTTC.

This rearrangement joins TRBV18 to TRBJ1-2; 8 bases are shared with TRBD1. Germline-derived CDR1 and CDR2 are KGHSH and LQKENI. V was pared by 4 bases and J by 8 bases, with 9 bases of the junction left unmatched. The CDR3 contains 14 residues. The CDR3 loop reads CASSLSRGQEGYTF. The CDR3 DNA reads as TGTGCCAGCTCACTAAGTAGGGGACAGGAAGGCTACACCTTC.

V usage is TRBV30 and J usage is TRBJ1-5; D uncertain. CDR3 length: 14 residues. The V gene lost 3 bases and the J gene lost 0 bases, with 9 bases spanning the gap. Germline V gene lookup returns CDR1 GTSNPN and CDR2 SVGIG (reference sequence). The CDR3 sequence: CAWSLTVSNQPQHF. The CDR3 DNA reads TGTGCCTGGAGCCTGACTGTTAGCAATCAGCCCCAGCATTTT.

CDR3 region: CASSPPRGWADTQYF. The CDR3, as DNA: TGTGCCAGCTCACCACCGAGGGGCTGGGCAGATACGCAGTATTTT. The gene calls are TRBV18 and TRBJ2-3, with D perhaps matching TRBD1 or TRBD2 (5 bases each). CDR1 and CDR2 (germline): KGHSH, LQKENI. The CDR3 has 15 residues. Trimming pared 0 bases from V and 4 bases from J, leaving 11 bases between.

The J gene is TRBJ1-2, the V gene TRBV5-1, with D perhaps TRBD1 (5 bases). V was shortened by 0 bases and J by 8 bases, with 8 bases between the two germline ends. The CDR3 has 12 amino acids. Germline V lookup: CDR1 SGHRS, CDR2 YFSETQ. The CDR3 DNA is TGCGCCAGCAGCTTGGAAGGGGCCGGCTACACCTTC. Translated: CASSLEGAGYTF.

This clone showed up just once. A read error may be the cause here, since a much bigger clone is one base away. Other DNA sequences in the same sample also yield this CDR3. The chain employs TRBV4-1 and TRBJ2-5; the D gene is possibly TRBD2 (6 bases). Germline CDR1 MGHRA, CDR2 YSYEKL. With 1 base removed from V and 2 bases from J, the gap between germline ends came to 14 bases. This CDR3 is built from 16 residues. The CDR3 sequence is CASSQVSSGGQETQYF. The CDR3 nucleotides are TGCGCCAGCAGCCAAGTTTCCAGCGGAGGGCAAGAGACCCAGTACTTC.

V is TRBV19 and J is TRBJ2-5; tentatively, D is TRBD2 (6 bases). This CDR3 comprises 13 residues. From germline, CDR1 is LNHDA and CDR2 SQIVND (reference sequence). Trimming removed 10 bases from V and 9 bases from J, with 21 bases in between. The CDR3: CATSPMDGGSQYF. The CDR3 nucleotides are TGTGCCACCTCGCCAATGGACGGAGGGTCCCAGTACTTC. Variable domain in full (rest from reference TRBV19 and TRBJ2-5): DGGITQSPKYLFRKEGQNVTLSCEQNLNHDAMYWYRQDPGQGLRLIYYSQIVNDFQKGDIAEGYSVSREKKESFPLTVTSAQKNPTAFYLCATSPMDGGSQYFGPGTRLLVL.

The chain has TRBV20-1 and TRBJ1-2, with 7 bases matching TRBD1. CDR3 length: 10 amino acids. In germline, CDR1 is DFQATT, CDR2 SNEGSKA (reference sequence). V shed 3 bases and J 11 bases; nucleotides not matched to a gene: 3. CDR3 region: CSASRGGYTF. CDR3 DNA: TGCAGTGCTAGCAGGGGGGGTTACACCTTC.